The 26 T cell receptor beta chains below all came from one sample that was sequenced in a study of cytomegalovirus exposure and HLA in healthy donors. Libraries were prepared by immunoSEQ multiplex PCR; TCRdb keeps only in-frame clonotypes and omits some of them. Among 210,000 or so clones, just over 85% were seen once, and the ten largest hold about 2.7%. Input material: PBMCs. The origin of the receptors is a woman aged 18 to 35 in good health and CMV-seronegative.

This chain uses TRBV28 with TRBJ2-7; D call uncertain. The V end lost 4 bases, the J end lost 3 bases, and 10 bases lay between the germline ends. CDR3 length equals 13 residues. The germline V gene has CDR1 MDHEN and CDR2 SYDVKM. CDR3 nucleotide sequence: TGTGCCAGCAGTTCCCGGAACTACTACGAGCAGTACTTC. Translation: CASSSRNYYEQYF.

The chain couples TRBV7-6 to TRBJ2-5; D call uncertain. Between the trimmed V and J ends, which lost 2 bases and 9 bases, there was a span of 13 bases. The CDR3 has 13 residues. Germline V gives CDR1 SGHVS, CDR2 FNYEAQ. The CDR3 here is CASSLRRRKAQYF. CDR3 nucleotide sequence: TGTGCCAGCAGCTTACGAAGGCGGAAGGCCCAGTACTTC.

The V and J genes are TRBV5-1 and TRBJ2-1; tentatively, D is TRBD2 (5 bases). From germline, CDR1 is SGHRS and CDR2 YFSETQ. Trimming removed 0 bases at V and 8 bases at J, with 9 bases between. The CDR3 sequence is 13 residues long. CDR3 in DNA: TGCGCCAGCAGCTTGGTCGGTAGCGATGAGCAGTTCTTC. Translation gives CASSLVGSDEQFF.

Turning to this clone: Other nucleotide sequences from this sample produce the same CDR3. V is TRBV9 and J is TRBJ1-1; D unclear. CDR1 and CDR2 (germline): SGDLS, YYNGEE. The CDR3 sequence is 13 residues long. Deletions cut 2 bases from V and 1 base from J, with 6 bases between. DNA of the CDR3: TGTGCCAGCAGCGTTGCCGGGAACACTGAAGCTTTCTTT. Amino acid sequence: CASSVAGNTEAFF.

The chain combines TRBV28 with TRBJ1-1, with 9 bases matching TRBD1. Germline loops: CDR1 MDHEN, CDR2 SYDVKM. Trimming removed 6 bases from V and 10 bases from J; junction bases left unmatched: 9. This CDR3 is 13 amino acids long. Here the CDR3 DNA reads TGTGCCAGCAGACAACCGGGACAGGGACGAGCTTTCTTT. It is translated as CASRQPGQGRAFF.

The chain joins TRBV30 to TRBJ1-1; 10 bases agree with TRBD1. This CDR3 region has 15 residues. V lost 0 bases and J lost 4; bases outside the gene matches: 5. The V gene's germline CDR1 is GTSNPN and CDR2 SVGIG (reference sequence). CDR3 amino acids: CAWSVSGTGATEAFF. In nucleotides, the CDR3 is TGTGCCTGGAGTGTCAGCGGGACAGGGGCCACTGAAGCTTTCTTT.

The chain is built from TRBV18 and TRBJ2-1; 8 bases match TRBD2. Germline assignment: CDR1 KGHSH and CDR2 LQKENI. CDR3 length: 17 residues. With V trimmed by 3 bases and J by 2 bases, 9 bases remained unmatched. Here the CDR3 reads CASSPLRAGETYNEQFF. The DNA of the CDR3 is TGTGCCAGCTCACCCCTACGAGCGGGAGAAACCTACAATGAGCAGTTCTTC.

The genes are TRBV11-2 and TRBJ2-4; no clear D gene. The CDR3 spans 12 residues. Germline V gives CDR1 SGHAT, CDR2 FQNNGV. Trimming removed 3 bases at V and 8 bases at J, with 8 bases between. Written as DNA, the CDR3 is TGTGCCAGCAGCTTGAATGCGGACATTCAGTACTTC. Protein sequence: CASSLNADIQYF.

V is TRBV9 and J is TRBJ2-1; 7 bases match TRBD1. CDR1 and CDR2 (germline): SGDLS, YYNGEE. Unmatched junction bases numbered 5, after V lost 3 bases and J lost 2 bases. The CDR3 covers 15 residues. The CDR3 spells CASSEDDRAYNEQFF. The CDR3 DNA is TGTGCCAGCAGCGAGGACGACAGGGCCTACAATGAGCAGTTCTTC.

V gene TRBV2 combines with J gene TRBJ2-5, with D possibly matching TRBD2 (5 bases). CDR3 length: 13 amino acids. Germline CDR1 SNHLY, CDR2 FYNNEI. Trimming left V 9 bases short and J 1 base short, with 12 bases between. The DNA for the CDR3 is TGTGCCAGGGGGAGTTTCGTCCAAGAGACCCAGTACTTC. This encodes CARGSFVQETQYF.

J is TRBJ1-1 and V is TRBV5-3; weak D call: TRBD1 (6 bases). TRBV5-3 is an open reading frame, and its role is uncertain. V was cut by 8 bases and J by 0 bases, with 23 bases left in between. The CDR3 has 17 residues. The CDR3 sequence is CARAGGGRGGMNTEAFF. CDR3 nucleotide sequence: TGTGCCAGGGCTGGGGGCGGGAGGGGCGGAATGAACACTGAAGCTTTCTTT.

This clone appeared once. The chain has TRBV5-4 and TRBJ2-1, with a weak D call TRBD2 (6 bases). Trimming cost V 0 bases and J 1 base, with 11 bases left between them. Germline V CDR1 and CDR2: SGHNT, YYREEE (reference sequence). The CDR3 has 16 residues. The CDR3 sequence: CASSLAPGVSYNEQFF. The CDR3 coding sequence is TGTGCCAGCAGCTTGGCCCCGGGGGTTTCCTACAATGAGCAGTTCTTC.

The rearrangement links TRBV7-8 to TRBJ2-5; tentative D call: TRBD1 (8 bases). From germline, CDR1 is SGHVS and CDR2 FQNEAQ. Trimming took off 4 bases at V and 3 bases at J, with 24 bases between the two ends. CDR3 length equals 18 residues. CDR3 DNA: TGTGCCAGCAGCTCCCGGCTCGGGGGGACAGGTCTTAAAGAGACCCAGTACTTC. As protein: CASSSRLGGTGLKETQYF.

The chain is built from TRBV19 and TRBJ2-1; no clear D. CDR3 length: 13 residues. The germline V gene encodes CDR1 LNHDA and CDR2 SQIVND (reference sequence). The germline V and J ends were trimmed by 8 bases and 3 bases, with 11 bases remaining between them. The CDR3 loop reads CASPQFGYNEQFF. Here the CDR3 DNA reads TGTGCCAGTCCCCAGTTTGGCTACAATGAGCAGTTCTTC.

This chain joins TRBV25-1 and TRBJ2-3; TRBD2 agrees at 11 bases. CDR1 is MGHDK and CDR2 is SYGVNS in the germline V gene. The ends lost 2 bases at V and 4 bases at J; junction bases unmatched: 8. This CDR3 has 17 amino acids. The CDR3 nucleotides are TGTGCCAGCAGTGAAGAAGCTAGCGGGAGGATCTCAGATACGCAGTATTTT. This encodes CASSEEASGRISDTQYF.

This chain links TRBV18 with TRBJ2-3, with no clear D. Trimming cost V 6 bases and J 4 bases, with 8 bases left between them. The CDR3 contains 12 residues. Germline assignment: CDR1 KGHSH and CDR2 LQKENI. CDR3 sequence: CASSRPADTQYF. The CDR3 nucleotides read TGTGCCAGCTCGCGCCCCGCAGATACGCAGTATTTT.

The rearrangement joins TRBV29-1 to TRBJ1-2; a possible D gene is TRBD1 (6 bases). Germline V gene data show CDR1 as SQVTM and CDR2 as ANQGSEA. The CDR3 runs to 14 residues. V was trimmed by 7 bases and J by 5 bases, leaving 20 bases between them. CDR3 DNA sequence: TGCAGCGCCACTGAACAGGGCCCAACTTATGGCTACACCTTC. Translated, it gives CSATEQGPTYGYTF.

This chain links TRBV30 with TRBJ2-7; 11 positions agree with TRBD1. The ends lost 1 base at V and 0 bases at J; junction bases unmatched: 2. Germline V gives CDR1 GTSNPN, CDR2 SVGIG (reference sequence). This CDR3 region has 15 residues. In DNA, the CDR3 is TGTGCCTGGAGTGAGGGACAGGGGGTCTCCTACGAGCAGTACTTC. Translated: CAWSEGQGVSYEQYF.

In DNA, the CDR3 is TGTGCCAGCAGCTTAGCAGTCTCGGGTCGGGATGAGCAGTACTTC. It specifies CASSLAVSGRDEQYF. The genes are TRBV7-2 and TRBJ2-7; tentative D call: TRBD2 (5 bases). Germline V lookup: CDR1 SGHTA, CDR2 FQGNSA. V lost 0 bases to trimming and J lost 7 bases, with 16 bases between them. The CDR3 spans 15 residues.

The rearrangement uses TRBV7-8 and TRBJ2-2; TRBD1 is a possible D gene (6 bases). The CDR3 is 17 residues long. Germline-derived CDR1 and CDR2 are SGHVS and FQNEAQ. V lost 4 bases and J lost 6, with 21 bases in between. Here the CDR3 reads CASSSPTGRRGAGELFF. For the CDR3, the DNA is TGTGCCAGCAGCTCTCCGACAGGCCGACGAGGCGCCGGGGAGCTGTTTTTT. Supplemented by reference TRBV7-8 and TRBJ2-2, the full variable domain reads GAGVSQSPRYKVAKRGQDVALRCDPISGHVSLFWYQQALGQGPEFLTYFQNEAQLDKSGLPSDRFFAERPEGSVSTLKIQRTQQEDSAVYLCASSSPTGRRGAGELFFGEGSRLTVL.

The rearrangement joins TRBV28 to TRBJ1-1; tentative D call: TRBD1 (6 bases). CDR1 and CDR2 from the germline V gene are MDHEN and SYDVKM. V dropped 5 bases and J dropped 7 bases, with 8 bases sitting between them. This CDR3 region has 11 residues. The CDR3 sequence: CASSRQVEAFF. CDR3 DNA sequence: TGTGCCAGCAGTCGACAGGTTGAAGCTTTCTTT.

The chain recombines TRBV27 with TRBJ1-2; TRBD1 matches at 12 bases. Trimming at V came to 2 bases and at J to 0 bases, leaving 7 bases not matched to a gene. Germline V gene lookup returns CDR1 MNHEY and CDR2 SMNVEV (reference sequence). The CDR3 sequence is 18 residues long. CDR3 nucleotide sequence: TGTGCCAGCAGTTTAAGGGGACAGGGGGCCCTCTCTAACTATGGCTACACCTTC. Its translation is CASSLRGQGALSNYGYTF.

The chain carries TRBV19 and TRBJ2-4, with D hard to call. Germline lookup yields CDR1 LNHDA and CDR2 SQIVND (reference sequence). CDR3 length: 13 residues. V lost 5 bases and J 8 bases, leaving 13 bases between the germline ends. CDR3 residues: CASSPRLEDIQYF. CDR3 sequence (DNA): TGTGCCAGTAGTCCGAGACTTGAGGACATTCAGTACTTC.

V usage is TRBV5-1 and J usage is TRBJ1-1; the match to TRBD1 covers 7 bases. The trim removed 3 bases at V and 7 bases at J, leaving 9 bases unmatched. Germline V gene data show CDR1 as SGHRS and CDR2 as YFSETQ. The length of the CDR3 is 14 residues. Here the CDR3 reads CASSSGTEGYEAFF. Written as DNA, the CDR3 is TGCGCCAGCAGCTCGGGGACAGAAGGATATGAAGCTTTCTTT.

This clone was counted only a few times. The rearrangement uses TRBV9 and TRBJ1-5, with D unclear. Trimming left V 0 bases short and J 5 bases short, with 6 bases between. The CDR3 contains 13 residues. The germline V gene encodes CDR1 SGDLS and CDR2 YYNGEE. The CDR3 reads CASSVDPDQPQHF. The DNA for the CDR3 is TGTGCCAGCAGCGTAGACCCGGATCAGCCCCAGCATTTT.

In its sample, this clone was seen once. The CDR3 DNA is TGTGCCATCAAGGATACAGGGGGGCCTTTTGAGCAGTACTTC. Translating it yields CAIKDTGGPFEQYF. This sequence joins TRBV10-3 and TRBJ2-7; TRBD1 aligns across 8 bases. Looked up from germline, CDR1 is ENHRY and CDR2 is SYGVKD. This CDR3 has 14 residues. After removal of 7 bases from V and 7 bases from J, the junction contained 12 bases not matched to a gene.